Sequencing of this T cell receptor beta chain was carried out in a study of read filtering for tumor transcriptome and immune sequencing. From 400 to 450 ng of RNA, a library with molecular barcoded alpha/delta and beta/gamma adaptors was made. TCRdb ran MiXCR on the reads and lists one entry per CDR3 protein. The table shows just over 14,000 distinct CDR3 sequences, with about a fifth occurring only once. Study outcomes and limitations: Even smaller IR-seq throughput identified most shared clonotypes. Without single-read clonotypes, shared clonotype proportions correlated more between IR-seq and RNA-seq.

A note on this clonotype: Its antigen is unknown.

CDR1 is MNHNS and CDR2 is SASEGT in the germline V gene. This CDR3 is 18 amino acids long. V was cut by 0 bases and J by 1 base, with 18 bases left in between. Sequencing was done on a sample of a population of CD138-negative cells sorted from bone marrow. This TCR was sampled from a donor at least 40 years old with multiple myeloma. The chain couples TRBV6-1 to TRBJ1-2; possibly TRBD1 for D (6 bases). In DNA form, the CDR3 reads TGTGCCAGCAGTGAAGCTGGGGGGCGCCTGGGGGATAACTATGGCTACACCTTC. Its translation: CASSEAGGRLGDNYGYTF.